A selection of T cell receptor beta chains follows, all from one sample in a study of shared clonotypes between healthy human individuals. Here immunoSEQ multiplex PCR was the method, and the copy in TCRdb shows in-frame clones only, minus some. The table has under 1,100,000 clones, 65% to 75% seen once. Sequencing was carried out using memory CD4+ T cells sorted from blood. These receptor sequences come from a man aged 18 to 30 in good health. CDR3s include the opening cysteine and the closing phenylalanine or tryptophan. Each record gives: V gene, J gene, D gene, clone size, CDR3 protein, CDR3 DNA. The D gene is left open where the match is weak. Rows give clone size only sometimes, using once, few, many, or a class for an expanded clone.

V: TRBV2
J: TRBJ2-7
D: -
size: once
CDR3: CASSVQGHEQYF
DNA: TGTGCCAGCAGTGTACAGGGCCACGAGCAGTACTTC

V: TRBV28
J: TRBJ1-4
D: -
size: -
CDR3: CASRDPVANEKLFF
DNA: TGTGCCAGCAGAGACCCGGTAGCTAATGAAAAACTGTTTTTT

V: TRBV4-3
J: TRBJ2-3
D: TRBD2
size: -
CDR3: CASSPSGSSTDTQYF
DNA: TGCGCCAGCAGCCCTAGCGGATCTAGCACAGATACGCAGTATTTT

V: TRBV9
J: TRBJ2-1
D: -
size: -
CDR3: CASNLDPYNEQFF
DNA: TGTGCCAGCAACCTCGACCCCTACAATGAGCAGTTCTTC

V: TRBV6-5
J: TRBJ1-3
D: -
size: -
CDR3: CASSPGRASGNTIYF
DNA: TGTGCCAGCAGCCCGGGGCGAGCCTCTGGAAACACCATATATTTT

V: TRBV28
J: TRBJ2-4
D: TRBD1
size: -
CDR3: CASSTGGFGGVIGKNIQYF
DNA: TGTGCCAGCAGTACAGGGGGGTTTGGTGGGGTGATAGGCAAAAACATTCAGTACTTC

V: TRBV18
J: TRBJ2-4
D: -
size: -
CDR3: CASSPTDGFNIQYF
DNA: TGTGCCAGCTCACCGACGGACGGCTTCAACATTCAGTACTTC

V: TRBV10-1
J: TRBJ2-1
D: TRBD2
size: -
CDR3: CASTPSGGPLSSYNEQFF
DNA: TGCGCCAGCACCCCTAGCGGGGGGCCTCTAAGCTCCTACAATGAGCAGTTCTTC

V: TRBV5-1
J: TRBJ2-7
D: TRBD1
size: -
CDR3: CASSTDRGPYEQYF
DNA: TGCGCCAGCAGCACCGACAGGGGGCCCTACGAGCAGTACTTC

V: TRBV11-2
J: TRBJ2-5
D: TRBD1
size: -
CDR3: CASSKATGSQETQYF
DNA: TGTGCCAGCAGCAAAGCGACAGGGTCCCAAGAGACCCAGTACTTC

V: TRBV27
J: TRBJ2-3
D: TRBD1
size: -
CDR3: CASSKDRRATSTDTQYF
DNA: TGTGCCAGCAGCAAGGACAGGAGAGCGACTAGCACAGATACGCAGTATTTT

V: TRBV6-5
J: TRBJ1-6
D: TRBD1
size: -
CDR3: CASRIDRGNSPLHF
DNA: TGTGCCAGCAGGATCGACAGGGGGAATTCACCCCTCCACTTT

V: TRBV5-1
J: TRBJ2-5
D: TRBD1
size: -
CDR3: CASSLEGTQGETQYF
DNA: TGCGCCAGCAGCTTGGAGGGCACACAGGGGGAGACCCAGTACTTC

V: TRBV28
J: TRBJ1-2
D: -
size: -
CDR3: CASSSSNGYTF
DNA: TGTGCCAGCAGCTCCAGCAATGGCTACACCTTC

V: TRBV7-6
J: TRBJ2-7
D: TRBD2
size: -
CDR3: CASSSLKGVAGSSYEQYF
DNA: TGTGCCAGCAGCTCCCTTAAGGGGGTAGCGGGGAGCTCCTACGAGCAGTACTTC